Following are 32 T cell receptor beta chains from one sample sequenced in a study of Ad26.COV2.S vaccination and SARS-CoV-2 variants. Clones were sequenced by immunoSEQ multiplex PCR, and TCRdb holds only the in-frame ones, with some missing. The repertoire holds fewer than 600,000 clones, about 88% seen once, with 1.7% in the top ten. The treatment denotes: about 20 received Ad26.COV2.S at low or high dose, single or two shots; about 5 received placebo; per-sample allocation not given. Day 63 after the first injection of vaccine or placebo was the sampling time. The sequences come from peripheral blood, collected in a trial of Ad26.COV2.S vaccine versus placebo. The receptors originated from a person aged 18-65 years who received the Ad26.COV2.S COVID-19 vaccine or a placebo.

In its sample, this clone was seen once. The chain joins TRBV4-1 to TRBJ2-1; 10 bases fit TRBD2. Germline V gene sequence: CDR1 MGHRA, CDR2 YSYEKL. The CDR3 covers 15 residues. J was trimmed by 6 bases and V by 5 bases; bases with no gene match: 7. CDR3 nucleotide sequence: TGCGCCAGCAGCTCCTCTAGCGGGAGCCCCAATGAGCAGTTCTTC. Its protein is CASSSSSGSPNEQFF.

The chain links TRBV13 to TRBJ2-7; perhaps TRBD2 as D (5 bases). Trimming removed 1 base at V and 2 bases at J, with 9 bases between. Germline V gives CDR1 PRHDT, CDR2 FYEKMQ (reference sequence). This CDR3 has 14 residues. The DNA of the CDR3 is TGTGCCAGCAGCTTAGTACCGGGAACCTACGAGCAGTACTTC. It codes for CASSLVPGTYEQYF.

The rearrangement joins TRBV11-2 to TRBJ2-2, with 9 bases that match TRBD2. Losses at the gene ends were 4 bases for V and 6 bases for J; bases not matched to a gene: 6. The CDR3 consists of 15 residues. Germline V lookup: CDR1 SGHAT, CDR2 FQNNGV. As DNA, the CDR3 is TGTGCCAGCAGCTCCTATAGCGGGAGAGCCGGGGAGCTGTTTTTT. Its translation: CASSSYSGRAGELFF.

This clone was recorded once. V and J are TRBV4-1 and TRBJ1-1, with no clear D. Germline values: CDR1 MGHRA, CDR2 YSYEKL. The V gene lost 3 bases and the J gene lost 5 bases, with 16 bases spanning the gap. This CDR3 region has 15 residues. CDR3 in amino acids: CASSHPGEGGTEAFF. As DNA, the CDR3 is TGCGCCAGCAGCCACCCCGGGGAGGGAGGGACTGAAGCTTTCTTT.

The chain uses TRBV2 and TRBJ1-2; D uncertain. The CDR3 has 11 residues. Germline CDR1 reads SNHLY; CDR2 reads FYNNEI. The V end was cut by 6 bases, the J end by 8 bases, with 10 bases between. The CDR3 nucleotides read TGTGCCAGCAGATACGGCAGCGGCTACACCTTC. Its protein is CASRYGSGYTF.

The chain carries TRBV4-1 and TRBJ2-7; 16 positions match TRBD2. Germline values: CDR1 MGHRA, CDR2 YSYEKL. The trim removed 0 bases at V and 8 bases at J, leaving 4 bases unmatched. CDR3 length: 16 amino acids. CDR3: CASSQDGTSGRAQQYF. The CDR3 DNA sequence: TGCGCCAGCAGCCAAGATGGGACTAGCGGGAGGGCTCAGCAGTACTTC.

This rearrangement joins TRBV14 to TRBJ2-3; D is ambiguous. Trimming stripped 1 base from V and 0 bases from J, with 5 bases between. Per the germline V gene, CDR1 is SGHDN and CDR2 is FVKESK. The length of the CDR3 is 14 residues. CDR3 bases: TGTGCCAGCAGCCAAGGCTCTAGCACAGATACGCAGTATTTT. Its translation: CASSQGSSTDTQYF.

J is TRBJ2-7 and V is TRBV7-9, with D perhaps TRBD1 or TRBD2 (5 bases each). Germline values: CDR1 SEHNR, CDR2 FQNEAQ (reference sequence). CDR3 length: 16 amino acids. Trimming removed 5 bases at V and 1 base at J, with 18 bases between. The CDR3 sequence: CASSPASGTDSYEQYF. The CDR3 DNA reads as TGTGCCAGCAGCCCAGCCTCCGGGACCGATTCCTACGAGCAGTACTTC.

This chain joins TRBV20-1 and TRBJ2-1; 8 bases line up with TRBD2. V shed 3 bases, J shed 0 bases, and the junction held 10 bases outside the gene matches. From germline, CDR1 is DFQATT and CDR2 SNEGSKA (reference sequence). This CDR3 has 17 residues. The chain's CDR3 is CSASRSPGGSSYNEQFF. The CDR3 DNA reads TGCAGTGCTAGTCGGTCCCCGGGAGGGAGCTCCTACAATGAGCAGTTCTTC.

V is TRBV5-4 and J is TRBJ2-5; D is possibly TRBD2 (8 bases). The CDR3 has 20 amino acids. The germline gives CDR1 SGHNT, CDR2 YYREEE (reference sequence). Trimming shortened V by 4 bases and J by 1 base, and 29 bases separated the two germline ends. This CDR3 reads CASSPGGAGGWRGLQETQYF. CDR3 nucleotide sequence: TGTGCCAGCAGCCCGGGGGGGGCGGGAGGCTGGAGGGGGCTCCAAGAGACCCAGTACTTC. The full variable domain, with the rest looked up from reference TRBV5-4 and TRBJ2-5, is ETGVTQSPTHLIKTRGQQVTLRCSSQSGHNTVSWYQQALGQGPQFIFQYYREEENGRGNFPPRFSGLQFPNYSSELNVNALELDDSALYLCASSPGGAGGWRGLQETQYFGPGTRLLVL.

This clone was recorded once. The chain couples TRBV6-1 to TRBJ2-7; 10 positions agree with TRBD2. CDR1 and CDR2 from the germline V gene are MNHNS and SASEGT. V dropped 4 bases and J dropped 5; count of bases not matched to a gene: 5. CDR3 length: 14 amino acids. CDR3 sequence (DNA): TGTGCCAGCAGTGGGAGCGGGAGGGGCAACGAGCAGTACTTC. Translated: CASSGSGRGNEQYF.

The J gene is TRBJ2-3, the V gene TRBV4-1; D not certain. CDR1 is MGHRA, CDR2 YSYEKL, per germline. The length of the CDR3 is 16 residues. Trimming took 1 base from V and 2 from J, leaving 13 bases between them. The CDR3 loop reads CASSQVLLGDTDTQYF. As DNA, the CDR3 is TGCGCCAGCAGCCAAGTCCTATTGGGTGACACAGATACGCAGTATTTT.

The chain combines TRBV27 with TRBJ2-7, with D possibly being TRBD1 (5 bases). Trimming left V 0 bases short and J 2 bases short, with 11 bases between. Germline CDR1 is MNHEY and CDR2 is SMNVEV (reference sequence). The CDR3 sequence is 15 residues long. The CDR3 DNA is TGTGCCAGCAGTTTATCCTTGACAGCAGCCTACGAGCAGTACTTC. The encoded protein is CASSLSLTAAYEQYF.

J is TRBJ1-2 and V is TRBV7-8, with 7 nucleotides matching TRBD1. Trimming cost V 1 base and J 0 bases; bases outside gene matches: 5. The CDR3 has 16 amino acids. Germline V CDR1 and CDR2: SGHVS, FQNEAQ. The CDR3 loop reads CASSLEVDRTNYGYTF. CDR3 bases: TGTGCCAGCAGCTTAGAGGTGGACAGGACTAACTATGGCTACACCTTC.

In DNA form, the CDR3 reads TGTGCCTGGTGGGGGGGCGGGAAGGAGCCCCAGCATTTT. Amino acids: CAWWGGGKEPQHF. The chain employs TRBV30 and TRBJ1-5; a possible D gene is TRBD1 (6 bases). The CDR3 is 13 residues long. Per the germline V gene, CDR1 is GTSNPN and CDR2 is SVGIG (reference sequence). The ends were cut back, 5 bases at V and 8 bases at J, with 16 bases in the middle.

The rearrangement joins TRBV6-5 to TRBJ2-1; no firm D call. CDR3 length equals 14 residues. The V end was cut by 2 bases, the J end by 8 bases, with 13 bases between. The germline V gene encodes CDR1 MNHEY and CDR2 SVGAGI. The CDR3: CASSYTQQSDEQFF. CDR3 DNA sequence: TGTGCCAGCAGTTACACCCAACAATCTGATGAGCAGTTCTTC.

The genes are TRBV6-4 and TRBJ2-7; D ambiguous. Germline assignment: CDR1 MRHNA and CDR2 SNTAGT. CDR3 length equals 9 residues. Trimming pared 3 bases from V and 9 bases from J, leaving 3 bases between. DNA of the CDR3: TGTGCCAGCAGTGAGGTGCAGTACTTC. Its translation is CASSEVQYF.

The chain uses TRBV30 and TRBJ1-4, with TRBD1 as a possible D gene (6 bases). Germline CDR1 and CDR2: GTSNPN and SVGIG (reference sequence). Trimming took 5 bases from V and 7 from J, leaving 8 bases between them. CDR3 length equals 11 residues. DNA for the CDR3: TGTGCCTGGGGAGGGGGTGAAAAACTGTTTTTT. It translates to CAWGGGEKLFF. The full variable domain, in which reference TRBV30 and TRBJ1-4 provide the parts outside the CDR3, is SQTIHQWPATLVQPVGSPLSLECTVEGTSNPNLYWYRQAAGRGLQLLFYSVGIGQISSEVPQNLSASRPQDRQFILSSKKLLLSDSGFYLCAWGGGEKLFFGSGTQLSVL.

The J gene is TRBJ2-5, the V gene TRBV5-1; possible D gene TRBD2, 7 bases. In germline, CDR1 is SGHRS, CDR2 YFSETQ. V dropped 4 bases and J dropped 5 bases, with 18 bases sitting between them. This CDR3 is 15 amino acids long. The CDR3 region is CASSTLGGGQETQYF. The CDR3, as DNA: TGCGCCAGCAGCACCTTAGGGGGGGGGCAGGAGACCCAGTACTTC.

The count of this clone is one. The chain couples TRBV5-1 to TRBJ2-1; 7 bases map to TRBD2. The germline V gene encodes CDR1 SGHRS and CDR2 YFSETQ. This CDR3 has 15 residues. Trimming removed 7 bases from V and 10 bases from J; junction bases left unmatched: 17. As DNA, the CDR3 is TGCGCCAGCGGTCCCGGCGGGAGAGATATGGGGGAGCAGTTCTTC. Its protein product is CASGPGGRDMGEQFF.

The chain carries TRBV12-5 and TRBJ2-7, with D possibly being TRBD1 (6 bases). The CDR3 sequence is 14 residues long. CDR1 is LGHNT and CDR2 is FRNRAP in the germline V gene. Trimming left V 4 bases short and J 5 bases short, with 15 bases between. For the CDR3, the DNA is TGTGCTAGTGGTTCCCCGCCCCCAGGGGACGAGCAGTACTTC. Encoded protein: CASGSPPPGDEQYF.

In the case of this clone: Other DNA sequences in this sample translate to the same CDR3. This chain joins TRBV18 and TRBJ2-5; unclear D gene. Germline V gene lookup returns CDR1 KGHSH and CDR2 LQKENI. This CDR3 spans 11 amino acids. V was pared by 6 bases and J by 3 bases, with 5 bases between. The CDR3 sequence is CASSPKETQYF. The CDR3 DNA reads TGTGCCAGCTCGCCTAAAGAGACCCAGTACTTC.

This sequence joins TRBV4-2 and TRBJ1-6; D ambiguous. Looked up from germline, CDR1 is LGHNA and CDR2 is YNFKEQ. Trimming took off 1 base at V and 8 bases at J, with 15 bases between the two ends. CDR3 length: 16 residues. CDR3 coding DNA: TGTGCCAGCAGCCAAGCTGATCGGCAGGCATATTCACCCCTCCACTTT. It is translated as CASSQADRQAYSPLHF.

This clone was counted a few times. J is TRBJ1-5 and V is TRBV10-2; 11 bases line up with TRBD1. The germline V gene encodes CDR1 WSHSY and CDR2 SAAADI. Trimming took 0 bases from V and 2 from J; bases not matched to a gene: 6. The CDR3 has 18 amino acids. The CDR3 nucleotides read TGCGCCAGCAGTGAGTCGTGGGACAGGGGGTTGGGCAATCAGCCCCAGCATTTT. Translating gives CASSESWDRGLGNQPQHF.

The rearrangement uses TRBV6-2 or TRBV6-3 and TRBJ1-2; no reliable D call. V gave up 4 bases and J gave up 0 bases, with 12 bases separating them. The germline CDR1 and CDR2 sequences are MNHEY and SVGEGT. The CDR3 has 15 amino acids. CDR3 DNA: TGTGCCAGCAGTTCCGACACCGAAGCTAACTATGGCTACACCTTC. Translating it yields CASSSDTEANYGYTF.

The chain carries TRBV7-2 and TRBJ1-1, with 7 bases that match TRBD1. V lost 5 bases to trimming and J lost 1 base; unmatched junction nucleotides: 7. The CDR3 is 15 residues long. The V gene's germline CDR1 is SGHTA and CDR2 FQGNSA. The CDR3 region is CASSRPGTANTEAFF. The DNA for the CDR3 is TGTGCCAGCAGCCGGCCAGGGACAGCGAACACTGAAGCTTTCTTT.

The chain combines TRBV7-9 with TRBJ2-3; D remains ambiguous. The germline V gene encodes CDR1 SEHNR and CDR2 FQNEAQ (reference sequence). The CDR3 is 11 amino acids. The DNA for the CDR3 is TGTGCGGGAAGTAGCACAGATACGCAGTATTTT. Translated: CAGSSTDTQYF.

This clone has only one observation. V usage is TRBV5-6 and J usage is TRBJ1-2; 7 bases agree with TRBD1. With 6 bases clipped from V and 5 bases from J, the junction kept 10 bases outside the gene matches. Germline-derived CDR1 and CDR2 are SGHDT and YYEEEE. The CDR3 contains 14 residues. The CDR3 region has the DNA TGTGCCAGCATCTCGAGGACAGGTCTTTATGGCTACACCTTC. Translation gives CASISRTGLYGYTF.

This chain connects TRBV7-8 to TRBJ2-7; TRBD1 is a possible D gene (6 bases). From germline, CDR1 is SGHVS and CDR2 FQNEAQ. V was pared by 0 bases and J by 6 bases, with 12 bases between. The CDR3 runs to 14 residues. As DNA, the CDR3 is TGTGCCAGCAGCTTAGCGGCCGGGGACACCGAGCAGTACTTC. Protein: CASSLAAGDTEQYF. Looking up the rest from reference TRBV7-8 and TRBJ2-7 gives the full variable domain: GAGVSQSPRYKVAKRGQDVALRCDPISGHVSLFWYQQALGQGPEFLTYFQNEAQLDKSGLPSDRFFAERPEGSVSTLKIQRTQQEDSAVYLCASSLAAGDTEQYFGPGTRLTVT.

As DNA, the CDR3 is TGTGCCACCTCGACATTCTACAATGAGCAGTTCTTC. Amino acids: CATSTFYNEQFF. The chain has TRBV24-1 and TRBJ2-1; D is ambiguous. Germline V gene sequence: CDR1 KGHDR, CDR2 SFDVKD. The CDR3 is made up of 12 amino acids. V lost 9 bases, J lost 3 bases, and 8 bases lay in between.

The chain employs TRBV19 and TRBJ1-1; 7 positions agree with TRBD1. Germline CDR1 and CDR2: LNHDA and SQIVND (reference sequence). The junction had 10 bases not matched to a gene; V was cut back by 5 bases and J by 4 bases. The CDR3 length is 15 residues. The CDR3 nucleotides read TGTGCCAGTAGTCCAGGGCGACAGGGAGGCACTGAAGCTTTCTTT. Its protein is CASSPGRQGGTEAFF.

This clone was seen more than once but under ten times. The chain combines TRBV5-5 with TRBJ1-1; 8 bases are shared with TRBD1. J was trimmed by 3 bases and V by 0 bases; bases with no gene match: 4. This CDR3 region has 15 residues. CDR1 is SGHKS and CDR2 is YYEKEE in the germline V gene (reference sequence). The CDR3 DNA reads TGTGCCAGCAGCTTGGTCGACAGGGGACACACTGAAGCTTTCTTT. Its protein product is CASSLVDRGHTEAFF.